These 7 T cell receptor beta chains were sequenced from one sample in a study of OX40 agonist ivuxolimab in advanced cancers. Some clones are missing from TCRdb's copy, which holds only in-frame ones; the method was immunoSEQ multiplex PCR. Among tens of thousands of clones listed, roughly 94% were seen once. The sequenced sample was CD4+ or CD8+ T cells sorted from blood, obtained in a trial of the OX40 agonist ivuxolimab. The source is an adult with an advanced solid tumor such as melanoma, head and neck, liver or kidney cancer.

This rearrangement joins TRBV7-2 to TRBJ2-5; D might be TRBD2 (6 bases). CDR3 size: 14 residues. Trimming removed 4 bases at V and 5 bases at J, with 14 bases between. Germline loops: CDR1 SGHTA, CDR2 FQGNSA. The CDR3: CASSSLAAVETQYF. The CDR3 DNA reads TGTGCCAGCAGCTCGTTAGCGGCTGTCGAGACCCAGTACTTC.

The chain joins TRBV1 to TRBJ1-1. TRBV1 is labeled a pseudogene. The CDR3 spans 15 residues. This CDR3 reads CTSSLNTSGNTEAFF. CDR3 nucleotide sequence: TGCACCAGCAGCCTTAACACGTCGGGGAACACTGAAGCTTTCTTT.

The V gene is TRBV7-9, the J gene TRBJ2-5; weak D call: TRBD2 (5 bases). The CDR3 covers 16 residues. CDR1 and CDR2 (germline): SEHNR, FQNEAQ (reference sequence). V was pared by 7 bases and J by 4 bases, with 22 bases between. The CDR3 region has the DNA TGTGCCAGCATCTCGGAGGCAGGACCCACCCCAGAGACCCAGTACTTC. Translating gives CASISEAGPTPETQYF.

The chain joins TRBV11-2 to TRBJ2-1; 10 bases line up with TRBD2. V was clipped by 3 bases and J by 3 bases; unmatched bases: 5. The CDR3 runs 16 residues. Per germline, CDR1 SGHAT and CDR2 FQNNGV. Written as DNA, the CDR3 is TGTGCCAGCAGCTTCCTAGCGGGAGCATACTACAATGAGCAGTTCTTC. Protein sequence: CASSFLAGAYYNEQFF.

The DNA of the CDR3 is TGTGCCAGCAGCGGGGACAGCCATGGCTACACCTTC. Its translation is CASSGDSHGYTF. The V and J genes are TRBV9 and TRBJ1-2; 7 bases align to TRBD1. This CDR3 contains 12 residues. CDR1 and CDR2 from the germline V gene are SGDLS and YYNGEE. V trimming: 3 bases; J trimming: 6 bases; junction bases outside the gene matches: 2.

V is TRBV7-2 and J is TRBJ2-7, with 11 bases identical to TRBD2. The V and J ends lost 0 bases and 1 base, in that order; junction bases with no gene match: 14. The CDR3 is made up of 20 amino acids. Looked up from germline, CDR1 is SGHTA and CDR2 is FQGNSA. CDR3 DNA: TGTGCCAGCAGCTTAGCGCTAATCACTCGGGCTAGCGGGAGGTCCTACGAGCAGTACTTC. Encoded protein: CASSLALITRASGRSYEQYF.

The chain uses TRBV2 and TRBJ1-6; tentative D call: TRBD1 (5 bases). The CDR3 has 18 residues. Germline CDR1 and CDR2: SNHLY and FYNNEI. Trimming left V 1 base short and J 0 bases short, with 13 bases between. This CDR3 reads CASSEDPRDYSYNSPLHF. The CDR3, as DNA: TGTGCCAGCAGTGAAGACCCCAGGGATTACTCCTATAATTCACCCCTCCACTTT. Filled out from reference TRBV2 and TRBJ1-6, the complete variable domain reads EPEVTQTPSHQVTQMGQEVILRCVPISNHLYFYWYRQILGQKVEFLVSFYNNEISEKSEIFDDQFSVERPDGSNFTLKIRSTKLEDSAMYFCASSEDPRDYSYNSPLHFGNGTRLTVT.